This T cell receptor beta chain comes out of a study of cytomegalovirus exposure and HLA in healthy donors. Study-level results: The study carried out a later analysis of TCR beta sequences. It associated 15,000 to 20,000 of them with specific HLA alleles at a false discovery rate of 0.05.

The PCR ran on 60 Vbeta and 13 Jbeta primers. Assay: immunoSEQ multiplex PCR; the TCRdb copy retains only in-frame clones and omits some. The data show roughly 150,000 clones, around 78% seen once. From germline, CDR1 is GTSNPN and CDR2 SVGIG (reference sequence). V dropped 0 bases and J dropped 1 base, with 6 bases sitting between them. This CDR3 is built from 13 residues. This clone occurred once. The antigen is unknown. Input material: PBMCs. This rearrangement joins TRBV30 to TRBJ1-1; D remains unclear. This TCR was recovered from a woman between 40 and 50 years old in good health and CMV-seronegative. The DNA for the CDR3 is TGTGCCTGGAGTGTCGGTTGGAACACTGAAGCTTTCTTT. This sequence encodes CAWSVGWNTEAFF. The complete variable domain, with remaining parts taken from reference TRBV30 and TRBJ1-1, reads SQTIHQWPATLVQPVGSPLSLECTVEGTSNPNLYWYRQAAGRGLQLLFYSVGIGQISSEVPQNLSASRPQDRQFILSSKKLLLSDSGFYLCAWSVGWNTEAFFGQGTRLTVV.